This T cell receptor (beta chain) was obtained from a study of molecular identifiers for immune sequencing clone quantification (dated by TCRdb to 2017 to 2018). For context, the study as a whole: In a replicate experiment, RNA from roughly 18,000 or 92,000 naive CD8 T cells was split into five aliquots, four of which were sequenced. CD8 T cells were used in a methods study to benchmark molecular-identifier clustering-based TCR repertoire sequencing (MIDCIRS) and TCR RNA copy counting.

The receptor library was made with PCR. Sequencing used a NextSeq 500. Preparation of bulk TCR libraries followed a previously described approach, with the TCR primers listed in Table S5. Total RNA was purified with the Qiagen AllPrep DNA/RNA kit. Before any analysis, reads coming from multiple sequencing runs of the same library were combined into one pool. As for the original processing: Reads were retained only if an exact TCR constant sequence was present, and the retained reads were trimmed to 150 nt and grouped according to their 12-nt molecular barcodes. Reads within each barcode group were sub-clustered using a 15% Levenshtein threshold, and quality-weighted consensus sequences were constructed for each RNA molecule. Non-functional sequences were removed, as were lower-count sequences one edit away from another. Based on fitting two negative binomial distributions, any barcode sub-cluster with under 20% of the maximum read count was discarded. TCRdb itself trimmed the public reads at Q25 with fastp, ran MiXCR and retained productive beta chains. Every CDR3 protein is listed once, alongside the most common genes and DNA of its rows. The V and J calls reflect TCRdb's pipeline rather than the authors' work. This sample has approximately 680,000 distinct CDR3 sequences in its table, and roughly 25% of those were observed once. Clones ranked in the top ten supply about 0.81% of the sample.

Per the germline V gene (reference sequence), SEHNR is the CDR1 and FQNEAQ is the CDR2. Reading from cysteine to phenylalanine, the CDR3 counts 14 amino acids. Of all the DNA, just the CDR3 is kept, 42 bases in frame from base 1. Concerning this clonotype itself: The antigen it recognizes is unknown. A much larger clone differs from this one at a single base, so this may be a read error.

Naive CD8 T cell libraries were made from about 20,000 to 1,000,000 sorted cells using 10%, 30% or 50% of purified RNA. On a BD FACSAria II, naive CD8 T cells were FACS-sorted as CD8+CD4-CCR7+CD45RA+ and collected into RLT Plus buffer. Detection sensitivity was tested by spiking Jurkat RNA equal to approximately 9 TCR copies' worth into samples containing 20,000-1,000,000 naive CD8 T cells. Enrichment of CD8 T cells was performed with RosetteSep CD8+ T Cell Enrichment Cocktail and Ficoll-Paque, after which ACK red cell lysis was carried out. Beyond this particular receptor, the publication reports: Modeling gave approximately 3 recovered TCR RNA copies per cell versus about 10 by digital PCR, implying approximately 30% capture efficiency. A single cell's worth of spiked-in Jurkat TCR RNA was reported detectable even among under 1.3 million naive CD8 T cells. When barcode sub-clustering was not used, chimeric consensus sequences inflated TCR diversity, with chimeras reaching as high as 47%. The sizes of highly expanded clones could end up underestimated when identical TCR molecules share a barcode. Naive libraries contained spiked-in Jurkat TCR RNA (roughly ten copies' worth), which is not part of the donor repertoire. In CMV-specific effector cells, over 98% of molecules were held by clones above 20 RNA copies, whereas under 1% of molecules were held by such clones in naive cells.

This clonotype originated in a human donor in good health. Some libraries in this study had Jurkat cell RNA spiked in. What was sequenced was naive CD8+ T cells from blood, with Jurkat cell RNA spiked in. The cell subset or site label here, explained by the study, means: FACS-sorted CD8+CD4-CCR7+CD45RA+ naive T cells. Recombination connected TRBV7-9 to TRBJ1-1, with the D gene not clear enough to name. The CDR3 corresponds to CTSSLYGLNTEAFF. Here is the DNA: TGTACCAGCAGCTTATACGGACTGAACACTGAAGCTTTCTTT.